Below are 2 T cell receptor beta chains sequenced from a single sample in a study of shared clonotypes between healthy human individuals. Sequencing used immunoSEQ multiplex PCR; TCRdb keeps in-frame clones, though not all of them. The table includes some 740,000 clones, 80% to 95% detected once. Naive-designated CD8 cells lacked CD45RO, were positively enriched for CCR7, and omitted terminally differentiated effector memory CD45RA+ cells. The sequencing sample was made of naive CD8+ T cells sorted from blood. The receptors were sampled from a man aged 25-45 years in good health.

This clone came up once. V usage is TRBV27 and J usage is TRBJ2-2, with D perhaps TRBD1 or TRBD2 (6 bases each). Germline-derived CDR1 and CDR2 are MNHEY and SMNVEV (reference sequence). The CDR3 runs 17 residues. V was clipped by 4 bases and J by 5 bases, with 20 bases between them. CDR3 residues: CASSSAPGGQGTGELFF. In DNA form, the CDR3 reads TGTGCCAGCAGTTCGGCCCCTGGGGGGCAGGGGACCGGGGAGCTGTTTTTT.

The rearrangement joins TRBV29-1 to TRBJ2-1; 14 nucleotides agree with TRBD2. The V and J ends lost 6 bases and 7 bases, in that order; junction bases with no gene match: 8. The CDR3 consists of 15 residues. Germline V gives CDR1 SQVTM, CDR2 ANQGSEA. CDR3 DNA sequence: TGCAGCGTCGACCTGACTAGCGGGAGGGTGAATGAGCAGTTCTTC. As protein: CSVDLTSGRVNEQFF.